These 10 T cell receptor beta chains share one sample of origin, sequenced in a study of Graves' ophthalmopathy and Graves' hyperthyroidism. Transcripts of RNA were the source for amplifying TCR beta CDR3 regions. The authors performed first-round RT-PCR with HTBI primers and then a second-round multiplex PCR. TCRdb re-called the multiplex PCR reads through MiXCR, storing one row per CDR3 protein. The repertoire holds about 240,000 distinct CDR3 sequences, with around 50% as singletons. Sequenced: peripheral blood. The receptors come from an adult man with Graves' ophthalmopathy.

This clonotype has more than one count but fewer than ten. The J gene is TRBJ1-1, the V gene TRBV5-1; D remains unclear. The CDR3 is 17 amino acids. Germline V gives CDR1 SGHRS, CDR2 YFSETQ. Between the trimmed V and J ends, which lost 0 bases and 3 bases, there was a span of 18 bases. The CDR3 reads CASSLAFRQALDTEAFF. The CDR3 DNA is TGCGCCAGCAGCTTGGCCTTTCGGCAGGCCCTAGACACTGAAGCTTTCTTT.

The chain uses TRBV5-6 and TRBJ1-6, with 8 bases aligning to TRBD1. The junction had 6 bases not matched to a gene; V was cut back by 4 bases and J by 9 bases. Germline V gene data show CDR1 as SGHDT and CDR2 as YYEEEE. The CDR3 spans 14 residues. The CDR3 spells CASSRDRGGSPLHF. In DNA, the CDR3 is TGTGCCAGCAGCCGCGACAGGGGAGGTTCACCCCTCCACTTT.

V and J are TRBV7-9 and TRBJ1-2; possibly TRBD1 for D (6 bases). Per the germline V gene, CDR1 is SEHNR and CDR2 is FQNEAQ (reference sequence). The V end was cut by 5 bases, the J end by 1 base, with 14 bases between. CDR3 length: 15 amino acids. In DNA form, the CDR3 reads TGTGCCAGCAGCGTACAGGGTTACCGTAACTATGGCTACACCTTC. Translated, it gives CASSVQGYRNYGYTF.

There are a few counts of this clonotype. This chain uses TRBV19 with TRBJ2-7; no definite D call. This CDR3 is built from 13 residues. Trimming took off 3 bases at V and 4 bases at J, with 10 bases between the two ends. CDR1 is LNHDA, CDR2 SQIVND, per germline (reference sequence). CDR3 coding DNA: TGTGCCAGTAGTATCGGAGTTAGGTACGAGCAGTACTTC. This codes for CASSIGVRYEQYF.

The chain recombines TRBV9 with TRBJ1-2; the match to TRBD1 covers 8 bases. With V trimmed by 4 bases and J by 7 bases, 12 bases remained unmatched. The length of the CDR3 is 15 residues. Per germline, CDR1 SGDLS and CDR2 YYNGEE. The DNA of the CDR3 is TGTGCCAGCAGCCAAGGTCGCAGGGGGCCTAGTGGCTACACCTTC. It yields the protein CASSQGRRGPSGYTF.

This chain links TRBV7-9 with TRBJ2-7; 7 bases are shared with TRBD2. The V gene end was trimmed by 5 bases and the J gene end by 5 bases; junction bases not matched to a gene: 12. CDR1 and CDR2 (germline): SEHNR, FQNEAQ (reference sequence). The CDR3 totals 15 residues. In DNA form, the CDR3 reads TGTGCCAGCAGCCACCGGAGGACTAGGAACGACGAGCAGTACTTC. This encodes CASSHRRTRNDEQYF.

This chain links TRBV29-1 with TRBJ2-7; D is uncertain. The germline V gene encodes CDR1 SQVTM and CDR2 ANQGSEA. V was trimmed by 4 bases and J by 2 bases, leaving 9 bases between them. The CDR3 covers 12 residues. The CDR3, as DNA: TGCAGCGTTGTGTACGATACCTACGAGCAGTACTTC. As protein: CSVVYDTYEQYF.

The J gene is TRBJ1-4, the V gene TRBV13; 10 bases agree with TRBD1. Germline V lookup: CDR1 PRHDT, CDR2 FYEKMQ (reference sequence). CDR3 length: 14 residues. The V gene end was trimmed by 5 bases and the J gene end by 11 bases; junction bases not matched to a gene: 8. The DNA for the CDR3 is TGTGCCAGCAGCATAGACAGGGGGCTAGGGAAACTGTTTTTT. Protein product: CASSIDRGLGKLFF.

The gene calls are TRBV4-1 and TRBJ2-2; TRBD1 aligns across 9 bases. Germline V lookup: CDR1 MGHRA, CDR2 YSYEKL. V gave up 0 bases and J gave up 1 base; unmatched junction bases: 9. This CDR3 region has 19 residues. CDR3 nucleotides: TGCGCCAGCAGCCAAGAGTCAGGAGAGGGACAGGGGAACACCGGGGAGCTGTTTTTT. Translation: CASSQESGEGQGNTGELFF.

This clonotype came up a few times. V is TRBV10-2 and J is TRBJ2-7; TRBD1 is a possible D gene (6 bases). Germline CDR1 is WSHSY and CDR2 is SAAADI. V was shortened by 10 bases and J by 6 bases, with 19 bases between the two germline ends. This CDR3 spans 13 amino acids. The CDR3 sequence is CATTDPGAGEQYF. The CDR3 nucleotides are TGCGCCACCACCGACCCAGGGGCAGGCGAGCAGTACTTC.